This passage covers 23 T cell receptor beta chains from one sample sequenced in a study of T cell responses to AZD1222 COVID-19 vaccine. The method was immunoSEQ multiplex PCR; TCRdb's version includes in-frame clones alone and lacks a portion of them. Of about 160,000 clones listed, 90% to 95% are singletons. Here the sequenced sample was peripheral blood, taken 28 days after the second AZD1222 dose. These receptors all stem from an adult who received the AZD1222 COVID-19 vaccine.

The chain carries TRBV18 and TRBJ1-3, with 10 nucleotides matching TRBD1. The CDR3 length is 16 residues. V gave up 6 bases and J gave up 5 bases; unmatched junction bases: 10. Germline CDR1 is KGHSH and CDR2 is LQKENI. CDR3 nucleotides: TGTGCCAGCTCGTCCATTCCGGGACAGGGGAGAAACACCATATATTTT. The encoded protein is CASSSIPGQGRNTIYF. Variable domain in full (rest from reference TRBV18 and TRBJ1-3): NAGVMQNPRHLVRRRGQEARLRCSPMKGHSHVYWYRQLPEEGLKFMVYLQKENIIDESGMPKERFSAEFPKEGPSILRIQQVVRGDSAAYFCASSSIPGQGRNTIYFGEGSWLTVV.

J is TRBJ1-5 and V is TRBV2; 8 bases agree with TRBD1. CDR1 is SNHLY, CDR2 FYNNEI, per germline. J gave up 6 bases and V 5 bases, and 3 bases lay outside the gene matches. This CDR3 contains 13 residues. CDR3: CASSLQGGQPQHF. DNA for the CDR3: TGTGCCAGCAGTCTACAGGGGGGTCAGCCCCAGCATTTT.

The chain links TRBV3-1 (or the pseudogene TRBV3-2) to TRBJ1-3; 8 nucleotides align to TRBD1. The CDR3 loop spans 12 amino acids. Germline V CDR1 and CDR2: LGHDT, YNNKEL (reference sequence). V dropped 4 bases and J dropped 9; count of bases not matched to a gene: 2. Here the CDR3 reads CASSPDRGTIYF. The CDR3 DNA reads as TGTGCCAGCAGCCCTGACAGGGGCACCATATATTTT.

V is TRBV7-2 and J is TRBJ2-7, with 12 nucleotides matching TRBD2. The CDR3 spans 15 residues. With 0 bases clipped from V and 4 bases from J, the junction kept 1 base outside the gene matches. Germline lookup yields CDR1 SGHTA and CDR2 FQGNSA. CDR3 sequence (DNA): TGTGCCAGCAGCTTAGCAGGACTAGCGGGGTACGAGCAGTACTTC. Its translation is CASSLAGLAGYEQYF.

A single count supports this clone. The chain joins TRBV13 to TRBJ2-1; 10 nucleotides align to TRBD2. The CDR3 is made up of 16 amino acids. V was pared by 1 base and J by 8 bases, with 8 bases of the junction left unmatched. The germline gives CDR1 PRHDT, CDR2 FYEKMQ (reference sequence). The CDR3 loop is CASSLESLAGVDEQFF. The CDR3 nucleotides read TGTGCCAGCAGCTTAGAGAGTCTAGCGGGAGTGGATGAGCAGTTCTTC.

As concerns this clone: An end of the junction differs from the germline gene, which may be a read error. The chain employs TRBV28 and TRBJ1-5; TRBD1 matches at 8 bases. This CDR3 contains 14 residues. Germline V gene sequence: CDR1 MDHEN, CDR2 SYDVKM. The CDR3 sequence: CAGSQGAVLQPQHF. For the CDR3, the DNA is TGTGCCGGCAGCCAGGGGGCTGTTCTTCAGCCCCAGCATTTT.

The rearrangement links TRBV4-2 to TRBJ2-1; perhaps TRBD2 as D (6 bases). The germline V and J ends were trimmed by 1 base and 5 bases, with 12 bases remaining between them. Germline values: CDR1 LGHNA, CDR2 YNFKEQ. The CDR3 sequence is 15 residues long. Here the CDR3 reads CASSQGGTFNNEQFF. As DNA, the CDR3 is TGTGCCAGCAGCCAAGGAGGGACTTTCAACAATGAGCAGTTCTTC.

The CDR3 DNA reads TGTGCCAGCAGTTCACAATTCCTAGGAAACACCATATATTTT. It specifies CASSSQFLGNTIYF. The rearrangement joins TRBV2 to TRBJ1-3; D gene ambiguous. CDR1 is SNHLY and CDR2 is FYNNEI in the germline V gene. V lost 5 bases to trimming and J lost 4 bases, with 12 bases between them. The CDR3 totals 14 residues.

The chain recombines TRBV10-1 with TRBJ2-7; D is possibly TRBD2 (7 bases). Germline V gene lookup returns CDR1 WNHNN and CDR2 SYGVQD (reference sequence). This CDR3 spans 15 amino acids. Trimming took off 3 bases at V and 5 bases at J, with 17 bases between the two ends. The CDR3 spells CASSDGVAGADEQYF. The CDR3 DNA is TGCGCCAGCAGTGACGGGGTGGCGGGGGCAGACGAGCAGTACTTC.

The chain joins TRBV7-9 to TRBJ1-4; TRBD1 aligns across 7 bases. The CDR3 is made up of 14 amino acids. The V gene's germline CDR1 is SEHNR and CDR2 FQNEAQ (reference sequence). The V and J ends lost 4 bases and 7 bases, in that order; junction bases with no gene match: 6. The CDR3 coding sequence is TGTGCCAGCAGCTGGGACAGACGGCGTGAAAAACTGTTTTTT. Its protein product is CASSWDRRREKLFF.

The CDR3 region has the DNA TGTGCCAGTAAGACACCGGGACAGTGGCCCTATGGCTACACCTTC. Amino acid sequence: CASKTPGQWPYGYTF. V is TRBV19 and J is TRBJ1-2; 7 bases map to TRBD1. The CDR3 runs 15 residues. The V segment lost 7 bases and the J segment 4 bases; nucleotides outside the gene matches: 12. The germline CDR1 and CDR2 sequences are LNHDA and SQIVND (reference sequence).

The sample holds one count of this clone. The chain carries TRBV9 and TRBJ2-1, with 10 nucleotides matching TRBD1. The germline V gene encodes CDR1 SGDLS and CDR2 YYNGEE. V was clipped by 4 bases and J by 3 bases; unmatched bases: 7. The length of the CDR3 is 16 residues. CDR3 loop: CASSPLGQGGYNEQFF. The CDR3, as DNA: TGTGCCAGCAGCCCACTCGGACAGGGGGGCTACAATGAGCAGTTCTTC.

The chain couples TRBV2 to TRBJ2-5, with 10 bases that match TRBD2. The CDR3 has 19 residues. The germline gives CDR1 SNHLY, CDR2 FYNNEI. V trimming: 3 bases; J trimming: 4 bases; junction bases outside the gene matches: 17. For the CDR3, the DNA is TGTGCCAGCAGTGATTGGGGGCTAGCGGGAGATTATGTTTTAGAGACCCAGTACTTC. The encoded protein is CASSDWGLAGDYVLETQYF.

The J gene is TRBJ1-5, the V gene TRBV19; D remains unclear. Germline lookup yields CDR1 LNHDA and CDR2 SQIVND (reference sequence). The CDR3 is made up of 15 amino acids. The V end lost 6 bases, the J end lost 6 bases, and 18 bases lay between the germline ends. CDR3 bases: TGTGCCAGTAGCCCCCTGGGAGGGAACGGTCAGCCCCAGCATTTT. It is translated as CASSPLGGNGQPQHF.

V gene TRBV30 combines with J gene TRBJ2-5; no definite D call. The germline gives CDR1 GTSNPN, CDR2 SVGIG (reference sequence). The CDR3 is made up of 15 amino acids. V was pared by 1 base and J by 4 bases, with 16 bases between. CDR3 in amino acids: CAWSAMGPGLETQYF. DNA for the CDR3: TGTGCCTGGAGTGCAATGGGCCCCGGGTTAGAGACCCAGTACTTC. Looking up the rest from reference TRBV30 and TRBJ2-5 gives the full variable domain: SQTIHQWPATLVQPVGSPLSLECTVEGTSNPNLYWYRQAAGRGLQLLFYSVGIGQISSEVPQNLSASRPQDRQFILSSKKLLLSDSGFYLCAWSAMGPGLETQYFGPGTRLLVL.

The V call is TRBV30, the J call TRBJ1-4, with 7 bases that match TRBD1. CDR3 length: 15 amino acids. With 5 bases clipped from V and 3 bases from J, the junction kept 9 bases outside the gene matches. Germline CDR1 is GTSNPN and CDR2 is SVGIG (reference sequence). The CDR3 DNA reads as TGTGCCTGGGGATACAGGGGAGGAGCTAATGAAAAACTGTTTTTT. Residues: CAWGYRGGANEKLFF.

This chain joins TRBV30 and TRBJ2-3, with a tentative D call TRBD2 (5 bases). V was cut by 1 base and J by 0 bases, with 5 bases left in between. This CDR3 has 13 amino acids. Germline CDR1 and CDR2: GTSNPN and SVGIG (reference sequence). In nucleotides, the CDR3 is TGTGCCTGGAGTGGGACTAGCACAGATACGCAGTATTTT. Protein: CAWSGTSTDTQYF. The complete variable domain, with remaining parts taken from reference TRBV30 and TRBJ2-3, reads SQTIHQWPATLVQPVGSPLSLECTVEGTSNPNLYWYRQAAGRGLQLLFYSVGIGQISSEVPQNLSASRPQDRQFILSSKKLLLSDSGFYLCAWSGTSTDTQYFGPGTRLTVL.

The V and J genes are TRBV7-2 and TRBJ2-3; 7 bases are a match to TRBD2. The CDR3 runs 16 residues. V lost 1 base and J lost 6; bases outside the gene matches: 10. Germline CDR1 reads SGHTA; CDR2 reads FQGNSA. In nucleotides, the CDR3 is TGTGCCAGCAGCTTAGGGATGGCGGGAGTAGGGGATACGCAGTATTTT. This codes for CASSLGMAGVGDTQYF.

As for this clone: Within the sample, other DNA sequences also encode this same CDR3. The genes are TRBV12-3 or TRBV12-4 and TRBJ2-7; D may be TRBD1 (5 bases). Trimming took 2 bases from V and 3 from J, leaving 8 bases between them. This CDR3 has 13 amino acids. The CDR3 DNA reads TGTGCCAGCAGTTTAAGGGGAAGCTACGAGCAGTACTTC. The encoded protein is CASSLRGSYEQYF.

This chain connects TRBV29-1 to TRBJ2-1; 7 nucleotides align to TRBD1. This CDR3 has 15 residues. V shed 2 bases and J 6 bases; nucleotides not matched to a gene: 10. Germline loops: CDR1 SQVTM, CDR2 ANQGSEA. The CDR3 DNA reads as TGCAGCGTTGAAAGGGGGCAGGGTGTCAGCAATGAGCAGTTCTTC. Amino acid sequence: CSVERGQGVSNEQFF.

The chain carries TRBV28 and TRBJ2-7; a weak D match, TRBD1 (6 bases). With 7 bases removed from V and 7 bases from J, the gap between germline ends came to 14 bases. This CDR3 region has 12 residues. CDR1 is MDHEN and CDR2 is SYDVKM in the germline V gene. The CDR3 coding sequence is TGTGCCAGCACTCTAAACACAGGGGAGCAGTACTTC. Translating it yields CASTLNTGEQYF.

The chain recombines TRBV19 with TRBJ2-7, with D unresolved. This CDR3 spans 13 amino acids. Trimming shortened V by 5 bases and J by 3 bases, and 11 bases separated the two germline ends. Looked up from germline, CDR1 is LNHDA and CDR2 is SQIVND (reference sequence). The DNA for the CDR3 is TGTGCCAGTAGTCCCGGACCGGTCTACGAGCAGTACTTC. This gives the protein CASSPGPVYEQYF.

Details on this clone: A junction end diverges from the germline sequence, so it may reflect a read error. Other DNA sequences in this sample translate to the same CDR3. The genes are TRBV28 and TRBJ2-7; a possible D gene is TRBD1 (6 bases). The CDR3 length is 13 residues. The germline V gene encodes CDR1 MDHEN and CDR2 SYDVKM. Here the CDR3 reads CASSKGDTYEQYF. CDR3 DNA: TGTGCCAGCTCGAAAGGGGACACCTACGAGCAGTACTTT.